Listed here are 12 T cell receptor beta chains from one sample, sequenced in a study of blood T cell repertoires in COVID-19. Generated by immunoSEQ multiplex PCR, the TCRdb table keeps only in-frame clones and is missing some. Here the sample spans approximately 260,000 clones, roughly 85% being singletons. Sequences were obtained from peripheral blood. These TCRs come from a woman between 65 and 79 years old with acute or convalescent COVID-19.

This rearrangement joins TRBV6-6 to TRBJ2-2, with D uncertain. V was cut by 8 bases and J by 5 bases, with 9 bases left in between. Per germline, CDR1 MNHNY and CDR2 SVGAGI (reference sequence). This CDR3 spans 12 amino acids. DNA for the CDR3: TGTGCCAGCTCACTCTTGACCGGGGAGCTGTTTTTT. This gives the protein CASSLLTGELFF.

This sequence joins TRBV27 and TRBJ2-7, with D tentatively TRBD2 (6 bases). The germline CDR1 and CDR2 sequences are MNHEY and SMNVEV (reference sequence). Trimming removed 2 bases at V and 2 bases at J, with 7 bases between. This CDR3 is built from 13 residues. CDR3 region: CASSLAGTYEQYF. The CDR3 nucleotides are TGTGCCAGCAGTTTAGCGGGGACCTACGAGCAGTACTTC.

The chain uses TRBV24-1 and TRBJ2-1; 7 nucleotides agree with TRBD2. Germline V gene lookup returns CDR1 KGHDR and CDR2 SFDVKD. V gave up 7 bases and J gave up 6 bases; unmatched junction bases: 11. The CDR3 consists of 15 residues. In DNA, the CDR3 is TGTGCCACCAGCCCCCGGGGAGGGAGGGTCAATGAGCAGTTCTTC. Amino acid sequence: CATSPRGGRVNEQFF.

This rearrangement joins TRBV4-1 to TRBJ2-4; D gene uncertain. There are 16 residues in the CDR3. Germline CDR1 and CDR2: MGHRA and YSYEKL. V was cut by 0 bases and J by 1 base, with 10 bases left in between. CDR3 protein: CASSQDHSSAKNIQYF. The DNA for the CDR3 is TGCGCCAGCAGCCAAGATCATAGCAGCGCCAAAAACATTCAGTACTTC.

The V and J genes are TRBV19 and TRBJ2-7, with 10 nucleotides matching TRBD1. Germline V CDR1 and CDR2: LNHDA, SQIVND (reference sequence). V trimming: 6 bases; J trimming: 6 bases; junction bases outside the gene matches: 11. The CDR3 length is 15 residues. The CDR3 region is CASRLSGQGTSEQYF. The CDR3 region has the DNA TGTGCCAGTAGATTATCGGGACAGGGGACGTCCGAGCAGTACTTC.

The chain recombines TRBV11-2 with TRBJ2-3; D may be TRBD2 (5 bases). Trimming left V 8 bases short and J 2 bases short, with 11 bases between. The CDR3 has 13 amino acids. The germline V gene encodes CDR1 SGHAT and CDR2 FQNNGV. The chain's CDR3 is CASRARVTDTQYF. The CDR3 bases are TGTGCCAGCCGGGCGCGGGTCACAGATACGCAGTATTTT.

The chain recombines TRBV27 with TRBJ2-3; D call uncertain. V was pared by 0 bases and J by 2 bases, with 6 bases between. CDR1 is MNHEY and CDR2 is SMNVEV in the germline V gene (reference sequence). This CDR3 is built from 14 residues. The CDR3 spells CASSLSRSTDTQYF. The CDR3 DNA reads as TGTGCCAGCAGTTTATCGCGGTCCACAGATACGCAGTATTTT.

This chain joins TRBV6-1 and TRBJ2-7, with TRBD1 as a possible D gene (6 bases). CDR1 and CDR2 from the germline V gene are MNHNS and SASEGT. The germline V and J ends were trimmed by 3 bases and 4 bases, with 16 bases remaining between them. The CDR3 consists of 15 residues. The CDR3 reads CASSEGAPGPYEQYF. CDR3 coding DNA: TGTGCCAGCAGTGAGGGGGCGCCGGGACCTTACGAGCAGTACTTC.

The chain recombines TRBV12-3 or TRBV12-4 with TRBJ1-2, with D unclear. V lost 0 bases and J 7 bases, leaving 9 bases between the germline ends. This CDR3 is 13 amino acids long. CDR3 nucleotide sequence: TGTGCCAGCAGTTTAGCCTCCGGCGGTGGCTACACCTTC. It codes for CASSLASGGGYTF.

This chain joins TRBV5-1 and TRBJ1-1; D remains unclear. From germline, CDR1 is SGHRS and CDR2 YFSETQ. The CDR3 contains 15 residues. Trimming removed 0 bases from V and 5 bases from J, with 14 bases in between. The CDR3 loop reads CASSLAGNSGTEAFF. Here the CDR3 DNA reads TGCGCCAGCAGCTTGGCTGGGAACTCGGGGACTGAAGCTTTCTTT.

The chain is built from TRBV2 and TRBJ1-1; no definite D call. CDR3 size: 11 residues. CDR1 SNHLY and CDR2 FYNNEI come from the germline V gene. V lost 7 bases to trimming and J lost 2 bases, with 5 bases between them. The CDR3 nucleotides read TGTGCCAGCACAATTAACACTGAAGCTTTCTTT. It is translated as CASTINTEAFF.

This clone was observed a handful of times. CDR3 DNA sequence: TGTGCCAGCAGGCTCGGGCCCCGAGGGGAAAAACTGTTTTTT. Translation: CASRLGPRGEKLFF. This chain uses TRBV2 with TRBJ1-4; no firm D call. Trimming shortened V by 6 bases and J by 8 bases, and 16 bases separated the two germline ends. CDR1 and CDR2 from the germline V gene are SNHLY and FYNNEI. CDR3 length equals 14 residues.